This T cell receptor (beta chain) was sequenced during a study of T cells in Graves' hyperthyroidism and ophthalmopathy. Germline lookup yields CDR1 LNHDA and CDR2 SQIVND (reference sequence). V trimming: 7 bases; J trimming: 5 bases; junction bases outside the gene matches: 14. This CDR3 region has 16 residues. TCR beta CDR3 region amplification was performed from RNA transcripts. The TCR CDR3 first-round RT-PCR relied on the HTBI primer set. TCRdb itself ran the multiplex PCR reads through MiXCR, one entry per CDR3 protein. The data show about 570,000 distinct CDR3 sequences, about half seen once. This TCR was recovered from an adult woman with Graves' disease, either hyperthyroidism or ophthalmopathy (not recorded which). Sequencing was done on a sample of peripheral blood or thyroid tissue (not recorded which). The gene calls are TRBV19 and TRBJ1-5, with 7 bases fitting TRBD1. In DNA form, the CDR3 reads TGTGCCAGTAAGATCGGACGGACAGGTGGCGATCAGCCCCAGCATTTT. Translated: CASKIGRTGGDQPQHF.